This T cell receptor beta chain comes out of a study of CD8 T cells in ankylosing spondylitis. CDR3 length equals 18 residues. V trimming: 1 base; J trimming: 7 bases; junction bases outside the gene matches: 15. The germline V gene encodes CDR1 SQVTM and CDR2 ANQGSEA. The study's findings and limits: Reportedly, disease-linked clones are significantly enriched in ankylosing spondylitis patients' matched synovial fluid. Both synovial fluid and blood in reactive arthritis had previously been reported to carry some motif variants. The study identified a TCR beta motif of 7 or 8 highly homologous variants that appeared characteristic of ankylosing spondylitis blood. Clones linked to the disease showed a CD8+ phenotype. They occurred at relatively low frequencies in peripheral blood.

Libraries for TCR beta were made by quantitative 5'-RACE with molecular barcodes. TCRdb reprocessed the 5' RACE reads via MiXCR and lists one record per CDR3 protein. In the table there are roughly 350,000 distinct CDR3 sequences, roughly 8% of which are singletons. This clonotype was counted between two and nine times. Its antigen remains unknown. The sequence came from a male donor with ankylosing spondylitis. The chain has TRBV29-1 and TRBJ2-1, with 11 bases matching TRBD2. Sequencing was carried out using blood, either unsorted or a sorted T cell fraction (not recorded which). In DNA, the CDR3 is TGCAGCGTTGAAGGCAGTAGCGGGAGGGGGTTTTTGACGAATGAGCAGTTCTTC. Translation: CSVEGSSGRGFLTNEQFF.